This passage covers 27 T cell receptor beta chains from one sample sequenced in a study of cytomegalovirus exposure and HLA in healthy donors (dated by TCRdb to the late 2010s). The method behind the library was the immunoSEQ multiplex PCR assay. A mixture of 60 forward primers for TCR Vbeta segments and 13 reverse primers for TCR Jbeta segments was used in the multiplex PCR. TCRdb retrieved this table from immuneACCESS and kept in-frame rearrangements only. Not all clones are present; in checked studies, unresolved V genes account for under half, and no reason is known for the remainder. The sample profile shows roughly 100,000 clones; around 79% of them were found once. Jointly, the top ten make up about 3.6% of the sample. The source material was PBMCs. Source of these receptors: a man in his sixties in good health and CMV-seronegative.

Concerning this clone itself: The identical CDR3 is also encoded by other nucleotide sequences in the sample. This rearrangement joins TRBV18 to TRBJ2-3; 7 nucleotides match TRBD2. Germline loops: CDR1 KGHSH, CDR2 LQKENI. Germline trimming cut 3 bases from V and 4 bases from J; bases unmatched to any gene: 1. The CDR3 has 13 residues. Written as DNA, the CDR3 is TGTGCCAGCTCACCGGGGGGGGCAGATACGCAGTATTTT. Its translation is CASSPGGADTQYF.

The chain employs TRBV4-1 and TRBJ2-5; possibly TRBD1 for D (5 bases). Germline CDR1 reads MGHRA; CDR2 reads YSYEKL. Between the trimmed V and J ends, which lost 1 base and 0 bases, there was a span of 12 bases. The CDR3 has 16 residues. Written as DNA, the CDR3 is TGCGCCAGCAGCCAAGGTGTAGGGGCTCACCAAGAGACCCAGTACTTC. Translation: CASSQGVGAHQETQYF.

This rearrangement joins TRBV19 to TRBJ1-5; TRBD1 matches at 8 bases. The CDR3 covers 15 residues. Germline V lookup: CDR1 LNHDA, CDR2 SQIVND (reference sequence). The V and J ends lost 7 bases and 3 bases, in that order; junction bases with no gene match: 8. CDR3 sequence: CASKKDRANNQPQHF. The CDR3 region has the DNA TGTGCCAGTAAAAAGGACAGGGCAAACAATCAGCCCCAGCATTTT.

The CDR3 DNA reads as TGTGCCAGCAACCGCGGACAGGGCTTAGCAGATACGCAGTATTTT. It codes for CASNRGQGLADTQYF. This chain joins TRBV5-6 and TRBJ2-3; 8 bases align to TRBD1. This CDR3 has 15 residues. Germline CDR1 and CDR2: SGHDT and YYEEEE. V shed 6 bases, J shed 4 bases, and the junction held 10 bases outside the gene matches. Full variable domain (rest looked up from reference TRBV5-6 and TRBJ2-3): DAGVTQSPTHLIKTRGQQVTLRCSPKSGHDTVSWYQQALGQGPQFIFQYYEEEERQRGNFPDRFSGHQFPNYSSELNVNALLLGDSALYLCASNRGQGLADTQYFGPGTRLTVL.

This clone was seen only a few times. The J gene is TRBJ2-1, the V gene TRBV5-1; 8 positions match TRBD1. V was clipped by 5 bases and J by 2 bases; unmatched bases: 3. CDR3 length: 14 amino acids. CDR1 is SGHRS, CDR2 YFSETQ, per germline. The CDR3 reads CASRQGDPYNEQFF. The CDR3 region has the DNA TGCGCCAGCAGACAGGGGGATCCCTACAATGAGCAGTTCTTC.

This clone was counted once. The CDR3 reads CASSLGGSNTNYGYTF. In DNA, the CDR3 is TGTGCCAGCAGCTTGGGAGGGAGCAATACTAACTATGGCTACACCTTC. The chain has TRBV5-6 and TRBJ1-2; D is ambiguous. This CDR3 is 16 amino acids long. Trimming took 0 bases from V and 0 from J, leaving 12 bases between them. The germline CDR1 and CDR2 sequences are SGHDT and YYEEEE.

This clone was recorded only once. The rearrangement joins TRBV18 to TRBJ2-5, with a weak D call TRBD1 (5 bases). In germline, CDR1 is KGHSH, CDR2 LQKENI. The CDR3 extends over 15 amino acids. The V gene lost 2 bases and the J gene lost 2 bases, with 12 bases spanning the gap. The CDR3 bases are TGTGCCAGCTCACCAGTAAATAACAGGCAAGAGACCCAGTACTTC. It is translated as CASSPVNNRQETQYF.

This chain connects TRBV13 to TRBJ2-1; TRBD1 matches at 7 bases. CDR1 and CDR2 from the germline V gene are PRHDT and FYEKMQ (reference sequence). The CDR3 consists of 17 residues. The V and J ends lost 5 bases and 4 bases, in that order; junction bases with no gene match: 14. CDR3 nucleotides: TGTGCCAGCAGCAAAAGTGCCGGGACAGTCCTATACAATGAGCAGTTCTTC. Its protein is CASSKSAGTVLYNEQFF. Looking up the rest from reference TRBV13 and TRBJ2-1 gives the full variable domain: AAGVIQSPRHLIKEKRETATLKCYPIPRHDTVYWYQQGPGQDPQFLISFYEKMQSDKGSIPDRFSAQQFSDYHSELNMSSLELGDSALYFCASSKSAGTVLYNEQFFGPGTRLTVL.

V is TRBV2 and J is TRBJ2-3; TRBD2 agrees at 8 bases. CDR1 is SNHLY and CDR2 is FYNNEI in the germline V gene. Trimming took 7 bases from V and 6 from J; bases not matched to a gene: 21. The CDR3 sequence is 18 residues long. CDR3 region: CASTARSGGPGVVDTQYF. The CDR3 region has the DNA TGTGCCAGCACGGCGCGGAGCGGGGGCCCCGGAGTTGTGGATACGCAGTATTTT.

This chain joins TRBV7-6 and TRBJ1-3, with 10 bases matching TRBD1. The ends lost 3 bases at V and 2 bases at J; junction bases unmatched: 4. The CDR3 spans 16 residues. Germline assignment: CDR1 SGHVS and CDR2 FNYEAQ. CDR3 in amino acids: CASSLGTGVTGNTIYF. CDR3 sequence (DNA): TGTGCCAGCAGCTTGGGGACAGGGGTAACTGGAAACACCATATATTTT.

The chain links TRBV6-5 to TRBJ2-1, with D possibly TRBD1 on 6 matching bases. The CDR3 contains 15 residues. V was trimmed by 4 bases and J by 4 bases, leaving 14 bases between them. Germline CDR1 reads MNHEY; CDR2 reads SVGAGI. This CDR3 reads CASSFRKGQYNEQFF. The CDR3 DNA reads TGTGCCAGCAGTTTCAGGAAAGGACAGTACAATGAGCAGTTCTTC.

The chain couples TRBV23-1 to TRBJ2-1; 7 nucleotides agree with TRBD1. TRBV23-1 is an open reading frame whose function is uncertain. The CDR3 runs to 15 residues. After removal of 7 bases from V and 3 bases from J, the junction contained 9 bases not matched to a gene. CDR3 coding DNA: TGCGCCAGCACCCGGACAGGCGATAACTACAATGAGCAGTTCTTC. This encodes CASTRTGDNYNEQFF.

In this sample, this clone turned up a few times. This rearrangement joins TRBV27 to TRBJ1-6; the D gene is possibly TRBD1 (6 bases). V lost 2 bases to trimming and J lost 9 bases, with 14 bases between them. The length of the CDR3 is 15 residues. Per germline, CDR1 MNHEY and CDR2 SMNVEV (reference sequence). CDR3 residues: CASSLQGFGGSPLHF. The CDR3 DNA follows: TGTGCCAGCAGTTTACAGGGGTTTGGGGGTTCACCCCTCCACTTT.

Here the CDR3 DNA reads TGTGCCAGCAGTGATAGCGGCAGATACAATGAGCAGTTCTTC. It codes for CASSDSGRYNEQFF. The rearrangement links TRBV25-1 to TRBJ2-1; possible D gene TRBD2, 6 bases. Trimming shortened V by 3 bases and J by 4 bases, and 10 bases separated the two germline ends. Germline V gene data show CDR1 as MGHDK and CDR2 as SYGVNS. The CDR3 has 14 amino acids.

The chain is built from TRBV4-3 and TRBJ2-7, with 11 nucleotides matching TRBD2. Germline V gene sequence: CDR1 LGHNA, CDR2 YSLEER. The J segment lost 6 bases and the V segment lost 1 base, leaving 5 bases of the junction unmatched. This CDR3 has 15 amino acids. The CDR3, as DNA: TGCGCCAGCAGCCAAGGACTAGCGGGGCAGAGCGAGCAGTACTTC. Protein: CASSQGLAGQSEQYF.

V and J are TRBV9 and TRBJ2-2; possible D gene TRBD2, 5 bases. The CDR3 is 19 amino acids. CDR1 is SGDLS, CDR2 YYNGEE, per germline. The ends were cut back, 3 bases at V and 5 bases at J, with 26 bases in the middle. The CDR3 loop is CASSARQASQREETGELFF. DNA for the CDR3: TGTGCCAGCAGCGCCCGCCAGGCTAGCCAAAGGGAAGAGACCGGGGAGCTGTTTTTT.

The CDR3 region has the DNA TGTGCCAGCAGGCCCGGGACTAGGCGAAGCACAGATACGCAGTATTTT. It encodes CASRPGTRRSTDTQYF. The V call is TRBV5-4, the J call TRBJ2-3, with 8 bases lining up with TRBD2. CDR1 is SGHNT and CDR2 is YYREEE in the germline V gene (reference sequence). After removal of 5 bases from V and 0 bases from J, the junction contained 8 bases not matched to a gene. The CDR3 extends over 16 amino acids.

This clone was seen only a few times. V gene TRBV30 combines with J gene TRBJ1-4; 9 bases fit TRBD1. Germline lookup yields CDR1 GTSNPN and CDR2 SVGIG (reference sequence). This CDR3 is built from 14 residues. J gave up 6 bases and V 4 bases, and 6 bases lay outside the gene matches. The CDR3: CAWKPDRGHEKLFF. The CDR3 DNA reads as TGTGCCTGGAAGCCGGACAGGGGACATGAAAAACTGTTTTTT.

This clone was counted a single time. This chain uses TRBV18 with TRBJ2-7; TRBD1 might be the D (5 bases). Trimming left V 3 bases short and J 5 bases short, with 8 bases between. CDR1 is KGHSH and CDR2 is LQKENI in the germline V gene. The CDR3 covers 12 residues. CDR3 in DNA: TGTGCCAGCTCACCCTCAGGGAACGAGCAGTACTTC. Its protein is CASSPSGNEQYF.

This CDR3 reads CASSSRGRQPQHF. CDR3 sequence (DNA): TGTGCCAGCAGCTCTCGGGGTCGGCAGCCCCAGCATTTT. This chain links TRBV7-2 with TRBJ1-5; D unresolved. Per germline, CDR1 SGHTA and CDR2 FQGNSA. This CDR3 has 13 residues. The V gene lost 4 bases and the J gene lost 7 bases, with 11 bases spanning the gap.

This chain uses TRBV28 with TRBJ2-2; weak D call: TRBD1 (6 bases). V was shortened by 8 bases and J by 1 base, with 11 bases between the two germline ends. CDR3 length: 14 residues. Per germline, CDR1 MDHEN and CDR2 SYDVKM. CDR3 sequence reads: CASDTQGNTGELFF. For the CDR3, the DNA is TGTGCCAGCGATACACAGGGGAACACCGGGGAGCTGTTTTTT.

The rearrangement joins TRBV18 to TRBJ1-4; tentatively, D is TRBD1 (5 bases). The CDR3 sequence is 14 residues long. V was clipped by 5 bases and J by 7 bases, with 14 bases between them. Germline V gene lookup returns CDR1 KGHSH and CDR2 LQKENI. The CDR3 loop is CASSEGVRSEKLFF. CDR3 DNA sequence: TGTGCCAGCTCAGAAGGGGTTCGGAGTGAAAAACTGTTTTTT.

The CDR3 protein is CASGGQGRQTGELFF. The DNA of the CDR3 is TGTGCCAGTGGGGGACAGGGGCGGCAAACCGGGGAGCTGTTTTTT. The V and J genes are TRBV2 and TRBJ2-2, with TRBD1 matching over 10 bases. CDR1 SNHLY and CDR2 FYNNEI come from the germline V gene. V gave up 9 bases and J gave up 5 bases; unmatched junction bases: 9. The CDR3 runs to 15 residues.

The V gene is TRBV5-4, the J gene TRBJ2-3; 11 bases are a match to TRBD1. V trimming: 2 bases; J trimming: 4 bases; junction bases outside the gene matches: 3. The germline V gene encodes CDR1 SGHNT and CDR2 YYREEE (reference sequence). The CDR3 totals 15 residues. Written as DNA, the CDR3 is TGTGCCAGCAGCTTAGGGGGACAGGGGGCAGATACGCAGTATTTT. Translating gives CASSLGGQGADTQYF.

The rearrangement joins TRBV18 to TRBJ1-2; D might be TRBD1 (5 bases). The CDR3 spans 14 residues. With 3 bases removed from V and 5 bases from J, the gap between germline ends came to 13 bases. The germline gives CDR1 KGHSH, CDR2 LQKENI. CDR3 DNA sequence: TGTGCCAGCTCACCGTCCGGGACTCAGTATGGCTACACCTTC. Residues: CASSPSGTQYGYTF. The full variable domain, completed using reference TRBV18 and TRBJ1-2, is NAGVMQNPRHLVRRRGQEARLRCSPMKGHSHVYWYRQLPEEGLKFMVYLQKENIIDESGMPKERFSAEFPKEGPSILRIQQVVRGDSAAYFCASSPSGTQYGYTFGSGTRLTVV.

The chain recombines TRBV5-5 with TRBJ2-2; 14 bases agree with TRBD2. The germline CDR1 and CDR2 sequences are SGHKS and YYEKEE (reference sequence). V gave up 4 bases and J gave up 4 bases; unmatched junction bases: 6. This CDR3 is 17 amino acids long. The CDR3 reads CASSPRTSGGLTGELFF. The CDR3 DNA reads as TGTGCCAGCAGCCCTAGGACTAGCGGGGGGCTCACCGGGGAGCTGTTTTTT.

This chain's CDR3 is CASSFDREETQYF. For the CDR3, the DNA is TGTGCCAGCAGCTTCGACAGAGAAGAGACCCAGTACTTC. The gene calls are TRBV5-4 and TRBJ2-5; D might be TRBD1 (5 bases). Germline V gene lookup returns CDR1 SGHNT and CDR2 YYREEE (reference sequence). The CDR3 consists of 13 residues. Trimming stripped 2 bases from V and 3 bases from J, with 8 bases between.